Sequencing of this T cell receptor (beta chain) was carried out in a study of post-analysis software for immune sequencing data. This clonotype was detected only a few times. Unique-molecular-identifier-tagged TCR beta cDNA libraries were used. TCRdb redid the calling of the PCR reads with MiXCR, one entry per CDR3 protein. The sample yields roughly 400,000 distinct CDR3 sequences, approximately 38% seen once. Sequenced material: blood. The clonotype was recovered from a girl aged 2 to 10 with multiple sclerosis.

CDR3 in amino acids: CSAKGGLAGVEQFF. In nucleotides, the CDR3 is TGCAGTGCTAAGGGGGGACTAGCGGGAGTTGAGCAGTTCTTC. The chain uses TRBV20-1 and TRBJ2-1, with 14 bases fitting TRBD2. Per germline, CDR1 DFQATT and CDR2 SNEGSKA (reference sequence). The CDR3 consists of 14 residues. Trimming at V came to 4 bases and at J to 9 bases, leaving 5 bases not matched to a gene.